These T cell receptor beta chains were read from a single sample in a study of T cells in Graves' hyperthyroidism and ophthalmopathy. TCRdb fed the multiplex PCR reads into MiXCR, producing one record per CDR3 protein. This sample has about 360,000 distinct CDR3 sequences, with roughly an eighth found just once. The sample taken for sequencing was blood. These TCRs come from a woman under 30 with Graves' hyperthyroidism. Both conserved end residues are part of each CDR3. Each record gives: clone size, D gene, V gene, J gene, CDR3 protein, CDR3 DNA. A D gene is named only where the DNA matches it firmly. Some rows have no size entry. The others give once, few or many, or a class for an expanded clone.

few	NA	TRBV5-1	TRBJ2-1	CASSWAGQYNEQFF	TGCGCCAGCAGCTGGGCCGGACAGTACAATGAGCAGTTCTTC
many	NA	TRBV20-1	TRBJ2-1	CSAPGTNEQFF	TGCAGTGCCCCGGGAACGAATGAGCAGTTCTTC
NA	NA	TRBV11-2	TRBJ1-5	CASSWGPTGDGIYQPQHF	TGTGCCAGCAGCTGGGGCCCTACGGGGGACGGGATATATCAGCCCCAGCATTTT
many	NA	TRBV11-2	TRBJ2-5	CASSLFSLFDGEKTQYF	TGTGCCAGCAGCCTTTTTTCCCTCTTTGACGGAGAGAAGACCCAGTACTTC
many	NA	TRBV28	TRBJ2-7	CASSFSAYEQYF	TGTGCCAGCAGTTTCTCTGCCTACGAGCAGTACTTC
NA	NA	TRBV5-6	TRBJ1-4	CASSLVTWSEKLFF	TGTGCCAGCAGCTTGGTGACATGGAGTGAAAAACTGTTTTTT
NA	TRBD1	TRBV10-3	TRBJ1-1	CAIRGQGNTEAFF	TGTGCCATCAGGGGACAGGGGAACACTGAAGCTTTCTTT
many	TRBD1	TRBV9	TRBJ2-3	CASSVAGTVADTQYF	TGTGCCAGCAGCGTAGCCGGGACAGTAGCAGATACGCAGTATTTT
many	TRBD1	TRBV28	TRBJ2-5	CASSLAPTGGEETQYF	TGTGCCAGCAGCCTTGCCCCTACAGGGGGAGAGGAGACCCAGTACTTC
few	NA	TRBV4-1	TRBJ1-1	CASSQDPGARTEAFF	TGCGCCAGCAGCCAAGATCCCGGAGCCAGGACTGAAGCTTTCTTT
NA	NA	TRBV10-1	TRBJ2-2	CASSERLFTGELFF	TGCGCCAGCAGTGAGAGATTATTCACCGGGGAGCTGTTTTTT
many	TRBD2	TRBV5-5	TRBJ2-1	CASSPKAIAGGQGEQFF	TGTGCCAGCAGCCCAAAAGCTATAGCGGGAGGGCAGGGTGAGCAGTTCTTC
NA	NA	TRBV9	TRBJ1-5	CASSVNKGGKSNQPQHF	TGTGCCAGCAGCGTAAATAAGGGTGGAAAAAGCAATCAGCCCCAGCATTTT
many	NA	TRBV28	TRBJ2-7	CASSGQHYEQYF	TGTGCCAGCAGCGGACAGCACTACGAGCAGTACTTC
few	NA	TRBV7-8	TRBJ2-1	CASSFRKGVNEQFF	TGTGCCAGCAGCTTTAGGAAGGGAGTAAATGAGCAGTTCTTC
many	NA	TRBV30	TRBJ2-7	CAWSTDSAYEQYF	TGTGCCTGGAGTACAGACAGTGCCTACGAGCAGTACTTC
many	NA	TRBV7-9	TRBJ1-1	CASSSRAYEGSEAFF	TGTGCCAGCAGCTCCAGGGCGTATGAGGGCAGCGAAGCTTTCTTT
NA	NA	TRBV4-3	TRBJ2-5	CASSPRPGETQYF	TGCGCCAGCAGCCCCCGGCCCGGGGAGACCCAGTACTTC
few	TRBD1	TRBV10-3	TRBJ2-3	CAIKKTGDSDTQYF	TGTGCCATCAAGAAGACAGGGGATTCGGATACGCAGTATTTT
NA	TRBD2	TRBV25-1	TRBJ2-2	CASSDLADTGELFF	TGTGCCAGCAGTGATCTAGCGGACACCGGGGAGCTGTTTTTT
few	NA	TRBV4-2	TRBJ2-1	CASSYGETYNEQFF	TGTGCCAGCAGTTATGGGGAAACCTACAATGAGCAGTTCTTC
many	NA	TRBV6-2/TRBV6-3	TRBJ2-3	CASMGETSTDTQYF	TGTGCCAGCATGGGGGAGACTAGCACAGATACGCAGTATTTT
NA	TRBD2	TRBV7-9	TRBJ2-1	CASIYSGRLRVNEQFF	TGTGCCAGCATCTATAGCGGGAGGCTAAGAGTCAATGAGCAGTTCTTC
many	NA	TRBV30	TRBJ2-7	CAWNTLGTSYEQYF	TGTGCCTGGAACACGTTAGGAACAAGCTACGAGCAGTACTTC
many	NA	TRBV7-9	TRBJ2-7	CASTPAVTSYEQYF	TGTGCCAGCACCCCGGCAGTGACATCCTACGAGCAGTACTTC
many	NA	TRBV6-2/TRBV6-3	TRBJ1-5	CASSYSIGGLEQPQHF	TGTGCCAGCAGTTACTCGATAGGAGGGTTAGAGCAGCCCCAGCATTTT
many	NA	TRBV28	TRBJ2-7	CASSSAGTGFSYEQYF	TGTGCCAGCAGTTCGGCCGGGACGGGATTTTCCTACGAGCAGTACTTC
many	TRBD2	TRBV6-2/TRBV6-3	TRBJ2-7	CASSYSVTDGRSYEQYF	TGTGCCAGCAGTTACTCGGTTACGGACGGGAGGTCATACGAGCAGTACTTC
NA	NA	TRBV18	TRBJ1-6	CASSPGGGGNSPLHF	TGTGCCAGCTCACCAGGGGGAGGGGGTAATTCACCCCTCCACTTT
NA	TRBD1	TRBV18	TRBJ1-1	CASSPRDRGANTEAFF	TGTGCCAGCTCACCCCGGGACAGGGGGGCGAACACTGAAGCTTTCTTT
few	TRBD1	TRBV10-3	TRBJ1-2	CAISGTGDPPYGYTF	TGTGCCATCAGCGGGACAGGGGATCCACCGTATGGCTACACCTTC
many	NA	TRBV6-1	TRBJ2-7	CASSHLNQGDEQYF	TGTGCCAGCAGCCATTTGAACCAGGGTGACGAGCAGTACTTC
many	TRBD1	TRBV20-1	TRBJ2-2	CSVQGVEDTGELFF	TGCAGTGTCCAGGGGGTCGAAGACACCGGGGAGCTGTTTTTT
NA	NA	TRBV29-1	TRBJ1-2	CSARDSWTRGGYTF	TGCAGCGCCCGGGACTCATGGACTCGGGGAGGCTACACCTTC
many	NA	TRBV20-1	TRBJ1-5	CSAGPDNNSGGNQPQHF	TGCAGTGCTGGCCCCGATAACAATTCAGGGGGCAATCAGCCCCAGCATTTT
many	NA	TRBV29-1	TRBJ2-7	CSVTTRNYEQYF	TGCAGCGTAACGACTAGAAACTACGAGCAGTACTTC
many	TRBD1	TRBV3-1	TRBJ2-7	CASSQEDRGRNEQYF	TGTGCCAGCAGCCAAGAGGACAGGGGGCGGAACGAGCAGTACTTC
many	NA	TRBV20-1	TRBJ2-7	CSARSQRQGKGSYEQYF	TGCAGTGCTAGATCCCAGCGGCAGGGGAAGGGTTCCTACGAGCAGTACTTC
many	NA	TRBV7-6	TRBJ2-5	CASSLARTQETQYF	TGTGCCAGCAGCTTAGCCAGGACCCAAGAGACCCAGTACTTC
many	TRBD1	TRBV6-1	TRBJ1-5	CASSYLPGTGSFYSNQPQHF	TGTGCCAGCAGTTATCTCCCCGGGACAGGGTCCTTTTATAGCAATCAGCCCCAGCATTTT
many	TRBD1	TRBV3-1	TRBJ1-6	CASSQEGVGQGSPLHF	TGTGCCAGCAGCCAAGAAGGGGTCGGACAGGGATCACCCCTCCACTTT